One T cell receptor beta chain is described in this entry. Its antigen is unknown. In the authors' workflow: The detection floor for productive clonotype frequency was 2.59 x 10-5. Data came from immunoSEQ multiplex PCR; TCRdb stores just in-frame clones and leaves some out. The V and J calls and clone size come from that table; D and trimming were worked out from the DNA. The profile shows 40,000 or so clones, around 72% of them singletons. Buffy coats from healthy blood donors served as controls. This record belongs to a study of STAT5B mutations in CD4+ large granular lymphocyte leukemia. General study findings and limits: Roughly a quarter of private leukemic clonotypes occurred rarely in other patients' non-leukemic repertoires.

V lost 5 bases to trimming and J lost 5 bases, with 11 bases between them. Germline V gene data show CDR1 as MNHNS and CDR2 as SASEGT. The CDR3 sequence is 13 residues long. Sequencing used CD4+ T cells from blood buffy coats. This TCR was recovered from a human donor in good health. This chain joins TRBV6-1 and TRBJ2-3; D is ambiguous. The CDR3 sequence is CASSTLTIDTQYF. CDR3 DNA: TGTGCCAGCAGTACCCTGACAATAGATACGCAGTATTTT.